One sample yielded the 28 T cell receptor beta chains listed below, sequenced in a study of cytomegalovirus exposure and HLA in healthy donors. The PCR ran on 60 Vbeta and 13 Jbeta primers. Assay used: immunoSEQ multiplex PCR; TCRdb lists only in-frame clones, some missing. This table holds over 200,000 clones, more than 75% found once. The sequenced material came from PBMCs. The receptors derive from a woman in her thirties or forties in good health and CMV-seropositive.

This rearrangement joins TRBV4-3 to TRBJ2-1, with D uncertain. This CDR3 region has 15 residues. Trimming stripped 3 bases from V and 7 bases from J, with 16 bases between. Germline CDR1 and CDR2: LGHNA and YSLEER. In DNA, the CDR3 is TGCGCCAGCAGCCAGGAGAGTGATCCGAGGAATGAGCAGTTCTTC. Encoded protein: CASSQESDPRNEQFF.

The CDR3 region has the DNA TGTGCCAGCAGTCCGGGACAGGGGCTTGAGCAGTTCTTC. Translation gives CASSPGQGLEQFF. The gene calls are TRBV6-6 and TRBJ2-1, with 10 bases lining up with TRBD1. V shed 5 bases and J 9 bases; nucleotides not matched to a gene: 4. The CDR3 length is 13 residues. Germline values: CDR1 MNHNY, CDR2 SVGAGI (reference sequence).

This clone was counted between two and nine times. The genes are TRBV19 and TRBJ1-5, with D perhaps TRBD1 (5 bases). The CDR3 has 17 residues. V lost 0 bases, J lost 9 bases, and 21 bases lay in between. Germline lookup yields CDR1 LNHDA and CDR2 SQIVND (reference sequence). CDR3 in DNA: TGTGCCAGTAGTATAGAGGTACGGCGGGGCCCCGATCGGCCCCAGCATTTT. It yields the protein CASSIEVRRGPDRPQHF.

The chain couples TRBV2 to TRBJ2-3; 11 bases are shared with TRBD2. CDR1 is SNHLY, CDR2 FYNNEI, per germline. The CDR3 totals 17 residues. The V segment lost 5 bases and the J segment 1 base; nucleotides outside the gene matches: 8. For the CDR3, the DNA is TGTGCCAGCAGTAGGGTAGCGGGGGGGCCGGGCACAGATACGCAGTATTTT. This codes for CASSRVAGGPGTDTQYF.

Details on this clone: At one of its ends the junction is not consistent with the germline gene, which may arise from a read error. The chain joins TRBV7-2 to TRBJ2-1, with a weak D call TRBD1 (5 bases). This CDR3 has 10 amino acids. The germline CDR1 and CDR2 sequences are SGHTA and FQGNSA. The CDR3 DNA reads as TGTGCCAGCAGCTTCGAAGAACAGGTCTTC. Translated: CASSFEEQVF.

This chain links TRBV19 with TRBJ1-1; the D is unclear. V gave up 2 bases and J gave up 1 base, with 8 bases separating them. The CDR3 contains 14 residues. Germline CDR1 LNHDA, CDR2 SQIVND (reference sequence). Written as DNA, the CDR3 is TGTGCCAGTAGTATACGTGGAGGGAACACTGAAGCTTTCTTT. Translation gives CASSIRGGNTEAFF.

This clone is a singleton in its sample. The V gene is TRBV2, the J gene TRBJ2-1; 10 bases match TRBD2. The length of the CDR3 is 15 residues. The V gene's germline CDR1 is SNHLY and CDR2 FYNNEI. V was pared by 5 bases and J by 6 bases, with 7 bases of the junction left unmatched. This CDR3 is CASSRSGGAPNEQFF. CDR3 sequence (DNA): TGTGCCAGCAGTCGCAGCGGGGGGGCTCCCAATGAGCAGTTCTTC.

The V call is TRBV9, the J call TRBJ2-7; TRBD2 might be the D (6 bases). This CDR3 has 16 residues. The V and J ends lost 4 bases and 1 base respectively, with 18 bases between them. The germline CDR1 and CDR2 sequences are SGDLS and YYNGEE. Here the CDR3 DNA reads TGTGCCAGCAGCCCCGGGGGTATCTGGGGGTCCTACGAGCAGTACTTC. Its protein product is CASSPGGIWGSYEQYF. Using reference TRBV9 and TRBJ2-7 for the parts outside the CDR3, the full variable domain is DSGVTQTPKHLITATGQRVTLRCSPRSGDLSVYWYQQSLDQGLQFLIQYYNGEERAKGNILERFSAQQFPDLHSELNLSSLELGDSALYFCASSPGGIWGSYEQYFGPGTRLTVT.

This chain joins TRBV5-5 and TRBJ1-1; weak D call: TRBD1 (6 bases). From germline, CDR1 is SGHKS and CDR2 YYEKEE (reference sequence). The CDR3 is 17 residues long. With 1 base removed from V and 0 bases from J, the gap between germline ends came to 16 bases. CDR3 sequence reads: CASSLIPQGTMNTEAFF. Written as DNA, the CDR3 is TGTGCCAGCAGCTTGATACCCCAGGGGACTATGAACACTGAAGCTTTCTTT.

The chain links TRBV27 to TRBJ1-1, with 9 positions matching TRBD1. The length of the CDR3 is 15 residues. The germline V gene encodes CDR1 MNHEY and CDR2 SMNVEV (reference sequence). The V segment lost 8 bases and the J segment 6 bases; nucleotides outside the gene matches: 13. The CDR3: CASQSFGTGKSEAFF. In DNA form, the CDR3 reads TGTGCCAGCCAATCTTTTGGGACAGGGAAGTCTGAAGCTTTCTTT.

The chain links TRBV2 to TRBJ1-2; no firm D call. V dropped 10 bases and J dropped 4 bases, with 13 bases sitting between them. The CDR3 covers 12 residues. Germline V lookup: CDR1 SNHLY, CDR2 FYNNEI. DNA for the CDR3: TGTGCCACCTACCCCCCGGGCTATGGCTACACCTTC. This encodes CATYPPGYGYTF.

This clone was counted once. This chain joins TRBV30 and TRBJ1-2; D is possibly TRBD1 (6 bases). CDR3 length: 14 amino acids. CDR1 and CDR2 (germline): GTSNPN, SVGIG (reference sequence). Trimming left V 0 bases short and J 3 bases short, with 11 bases between. The CDR3 reads CAWSVSQGHYGYTF. The CDR3 DNA reads as TGTGCCTGGAGTGTTTCCCAGGGGCACTATGGCTACACCTTC.

This clone was counted only a few times. V is TRBV30 and J is TRBJ1-5; a possible D gene is TRBD1 (5 bases). The V end was cut by 2 bases, the J end by 7 bases, with 15 bases between. Germline-derived CDR1 and CDR2 are GTSNPN and SVGIG (reference sequence). The CDR3 is 14 amino acids. The CDR3 region has the DNA TGTGCCTGGAGTCGGGCAGGGTGGGAACAGCCCCAGCATTTT. It codes for CAWSRAGWEQPQHF.

V gene TRBV18 combines with J gene TRBJ2-1; TRBD1 is a possible D gene (5 bases). With 5 bases removed from V and 7 bases from J, the gap between germline ends came to 9 bases. Germline V gene sequence: CDR1 KGHSH, CDR2 LQKENI. This CDR3 comprises 12 residues. In nucleotides, the CDR3 is TGTGCCAGCTCATCGACAGCGAATGAGCAGTTCTTC. Translating it yields CASSSTANEQFF.

This rearrangement joins TRBV10-3 to TRBJ1-6; the match to TRBD1 covers 7 bases. CDR1 is ENHRY, CDR2 SYGVKD, per germline. Trimming removed 6 bases from V and 5 bases from J; junction bases left unmatched: 7. The CDR3 sequence is 15 residues long. CDR3 DNA: TGTGCCATCAGGACAGGACAGGCGGATAATTCACCCCTCCACTTT. Translated: CAIRTGQADNSPLHF.

The count of this clone is one. The chain joins TRBV4-2 to TRBJ2-3; 10 bases line up with TRBD2. The germline V gene has CDR1 LGHNA and CDR2 YNFKEQ. CDR3 length: 16 residues. The V and J ends lost 1 base and 5 bases, in that order; junction bases with no gene match: 6. The CDR3 DNA is TGTGCCAGCAGCCAAGTTCAGCGGGGGGGCGGAGATACGCAGTATTTT. Residues: CASSQVQRGGGDTQYF.

The J gene is TRBJ2-2, the V gene TRBV6-4; D possibly corresponds to TRBD1 (6 bases). The V end was cut by 6 bases, the J end by 10 bases, with 9 bases between. The CDR3 is made up of 11 amino acids. Germline CDR1 and CDR2: MRHNA and SNTAGT. The CDR3 sequence: CASSQGTELFF. CDR3 in DNA: TGTGCCAGCAGCCAGGGGACGGAGCTGTTTTTT.

V and J are TRBV10-3 and TRBJ1-2; 7 bases line up with TRBD1. The V gene's germline CDR1 is ENHRY and CDR2 SYGVKD. The V and J ends lost 3 bases and 4 bases, in that order; junction bases with no gene match: 8. This CDR3 is built from 15 residues. As DNA, the CDR3 is TGTGCCATCAGTGACTCCCGGGACAGACTCTATGGCTACACCTTC. As protein: CAISDSRDRLYGYTF.

This clone was counted between two and nine times. The J gene is TRBJ1-2, the V gene TRBV6-5; TRBD1 is a possible D gene (6 bases). Per the germline V gene, CDR1 is MNHEY and CDR2 is SVGAGI. The V end lost 6 bases, the J end lost 4 bases, and 12 bases lay between the germline ends. CDR3 length: 13 residues. The CDR3 sequence is CASSADRGYGYTF. The DNA of the CDR3 is TGTGCCAGCAGCGCGGACAGAGGCTATGGCTACACCTTC.

The chain recombines TRBV4-3 with TRBJ2-3, with D maybe TRBD2 (5 bases). The V end was cut by 1 base, the J end by 6 bases, with 8 bases between. This CDR3 comprises 13 residues. Germline V gene lookup returns CDR1 LGHNA and CDR2 YSLEER. CDR3 region: CASSQARVDTQYF. The CDR3 nucleotides read TGCGCCAGCAGCCAAGCGAGGGTTGATACGCAGTATTTT.

V usage is TRBV10-3 and J usage is TRBJ1-6; 8 positions agree with TRBD1. V was clipped by 2 bases and J by 9 bases; unmatched bases: 6. Per the germline V gene, CDR1 is ENHRY and CDR2 is SYGVKD. This CDR3 region has 15 residues. The CDR3 DNA reads TGTGCCATCAGTGAGGCCAGGGGGCTGGGTTCACCCCTCCACTTT. This sequence encodes CAISEARGLGSPLHF.

The chain combines TRBV30 with TRBJ1-4; no firm D call. Trimming took 3 bases from V and 8 from J, leaving 13 bases between them. The germline V gene encodes CDR1 GTSNPN and CDR2 SVGIG (reference sequence). The CDR3 loop spans 13 amino acids. CDR3 sequence reads: CAWSGVPEEKLFF. The DNA of the CDR3 is TGTGCCTGGAGCGGGGTGCCGGAGGAAAAACTGTTTTTT.

The chain recombines TRBV6-1 with TRBJ1-4; D possibly corresponds to TRBD1 (5 bases). Trimming took off 7 bases at V and 4 bases at J, with 16 bases between the two ends. Germline CDR1 is MNHNS and CDR2 is SASEGT. This CDR3 spans 15 amino acids. The CDR3 spells CASKSSRQFNEKLFF. The CDR3 DNA sequence: TGTGCCAGCAAGAGTTCGCGACAGTTTAATGAAAAACTGTTTTTT.

The chain couples TRBV6-1 to TRBJ2-5, with 13 bases identical to TRBD2. With V trimmed by 6 bases and J by 3 bases, 4 bases remained unmatched. The CDR3 extends over 15 amino acids. Looked up from germline, CDR1 is MNHNS and CDR2 is SASEGT. The CDR3 DNA reads TGTGCCAGCAGGCGAGGACTAGCGGGAGAAGAGACCCAGTACTTC. Translation: CASRRGLAGEETQYF.

The rearrangement uses TRBV7-2 and TRBJ2-5; D possibly corresponds to TRBD2 (6 bases). CDR3 length: 14 amino acids. V shed 6 bases and J shed 5 bases, with 16 bases lying between them. Germline V CDR1 and CDR2: SGHTA, FQGNSA. As DNA, the CDR3 is TGTGCCAGCAGTCATAGCGAGGGGAGGGAGACCCAGTACTTC. Amino acid sequence: CASSHSEGRETQYF.

V is TRBV5-1 and J is TRBJ1-1; weak D call: TRBD1 (6 bases). The CDR3 totals 15 residues. The V and J ends lost 4 bases and 4 bases respectively, with 17 bases between them. Germline CDR1 SGHRS, CDR2 YFSETQ. CDR3 sequence: CASSREGGGGTEAFF. The CDR3 DNA follows: TGCGCCAGCAGCCGGGAGGGGGGAGGGGGCACTGAAGCTTTCTTT.

CDR3 sequence: CSVEEQVTGNTIYF. The CDR3 DNA follows: TGCAGCGTTGAAGAACAGGTTACTGGAAACACCATATATTTT. This chain uses TRBV29-1 with TRBJ1-3; D may be TRBD1 (5 bases). The CDR3 loop spans 14 amino acids. Germline values: CDR1 SQVTM, CDR2 ANQGSEA. V lost 0 bases and J 2 bases, leaving 8 bases between the germline ends. Complete variable domain (other parts from reference TRBV29-1 and TRBJ1-3): SAVISQKPSRDICQRGTSLTIQCQVDSQVTMMFWYRQQPGQSLTLIATANQGSEATYESGFVIDKFPISRPNLTFSTLTVSNMSPEDSSIYLCSVEEQVTGNTIYFGEGSWLTVV.

This clone turned up a few times. The chain joins TRBV29-1 to TRBJ2-7, with 7 bases fitting TRBD1. The CDR3 totals 13 residues. CDR1 SQVTM and CDR2 ANQGSEA come from the germline V gene. V was pared by 8 bases and J by 2 bases, with 9 bases of the junction left unmatched. The CDR3 spells CSIAGTAAYEQYF. As DNA, the CDR3 is TGCAGCATCGCCGGGACAGCAGCCTACGAGCAGTACTTC.